This record concerns one TCR beta chain sequence. The sample comes from a study of control samples from healthy donors and cancer patients. The assay was immunoSEQ multiplex PCR, and TCRdb's table has in-frame clones only and misses some. The sample records about 170,000 clones, 91% being singletons. There are 13 residues in the CDR3. Germline V gives CDR1 LNHDA, CDR2 SQIVND (reference sequence). J gave up 7 bases and V 7 bases, and 8 bases lay outside the gene matches. Sequences were obtained from blood. J is TRBJ1-2 and V is TRBV19; 8 bases map to TRBD1. This clonotype was sampled from a woman in her 30s in good health. CDR3 sequence reads: CASTPDRVFGYTF. The CDR3 region has the DNA TGTGCCAGTACCCCGGACAGGGTTTTTGGCTACACCTTC.